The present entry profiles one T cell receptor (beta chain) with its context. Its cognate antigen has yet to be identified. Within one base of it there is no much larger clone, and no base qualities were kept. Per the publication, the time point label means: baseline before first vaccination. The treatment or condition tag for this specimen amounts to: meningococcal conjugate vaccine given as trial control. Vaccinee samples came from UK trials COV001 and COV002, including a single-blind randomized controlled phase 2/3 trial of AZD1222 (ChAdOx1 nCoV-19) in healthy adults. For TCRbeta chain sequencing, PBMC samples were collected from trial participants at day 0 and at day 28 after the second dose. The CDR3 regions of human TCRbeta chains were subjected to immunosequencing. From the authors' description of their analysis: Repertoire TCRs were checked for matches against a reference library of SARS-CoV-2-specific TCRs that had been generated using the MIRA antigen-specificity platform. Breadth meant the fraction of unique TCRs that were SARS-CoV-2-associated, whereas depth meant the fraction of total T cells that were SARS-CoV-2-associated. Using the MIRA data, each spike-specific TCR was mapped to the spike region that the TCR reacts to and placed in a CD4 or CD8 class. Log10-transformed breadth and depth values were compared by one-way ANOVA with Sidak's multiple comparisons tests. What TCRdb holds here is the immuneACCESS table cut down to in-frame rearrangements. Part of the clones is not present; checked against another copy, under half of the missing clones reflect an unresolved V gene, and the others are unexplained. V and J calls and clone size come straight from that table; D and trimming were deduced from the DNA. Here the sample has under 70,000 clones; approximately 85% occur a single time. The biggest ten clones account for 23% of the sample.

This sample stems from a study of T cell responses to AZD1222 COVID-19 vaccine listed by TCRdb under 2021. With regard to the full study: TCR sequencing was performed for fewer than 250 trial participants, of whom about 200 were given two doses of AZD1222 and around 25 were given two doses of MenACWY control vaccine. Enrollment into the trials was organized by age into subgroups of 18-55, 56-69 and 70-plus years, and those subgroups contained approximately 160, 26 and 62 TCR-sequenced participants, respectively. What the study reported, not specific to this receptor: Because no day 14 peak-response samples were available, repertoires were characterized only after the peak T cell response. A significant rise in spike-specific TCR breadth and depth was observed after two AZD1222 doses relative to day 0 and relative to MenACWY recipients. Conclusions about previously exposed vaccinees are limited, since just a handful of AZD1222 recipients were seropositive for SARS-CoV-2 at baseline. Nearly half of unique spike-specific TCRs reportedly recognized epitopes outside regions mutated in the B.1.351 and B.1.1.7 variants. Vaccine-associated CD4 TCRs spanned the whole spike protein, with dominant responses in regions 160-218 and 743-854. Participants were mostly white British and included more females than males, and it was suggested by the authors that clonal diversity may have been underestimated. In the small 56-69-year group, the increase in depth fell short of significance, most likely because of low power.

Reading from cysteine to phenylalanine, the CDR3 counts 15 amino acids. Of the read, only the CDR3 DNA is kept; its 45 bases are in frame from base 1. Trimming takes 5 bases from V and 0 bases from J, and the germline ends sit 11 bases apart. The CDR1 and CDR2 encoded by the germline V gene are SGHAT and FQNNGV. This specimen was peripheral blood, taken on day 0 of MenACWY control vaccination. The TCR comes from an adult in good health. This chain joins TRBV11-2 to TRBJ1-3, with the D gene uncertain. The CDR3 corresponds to CASSPGIFSGNTIYF. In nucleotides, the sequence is TGTGCCAGCAGCCCCGGGATCTTCTCTGGAAACACCATATATTTT.